This T cell receptor (beta chain) was identified during a study of glioma-infiltrating T cells after dendritic cell vaccination. Study-level information: At biweekly intervals, patients got three intradermal dendritic cell vaccine injections. Study-wide points: No direct clonality-survival link was found; a diverse polyclonal response may matter. Only a small number of patients had complete blood and tumor samples.

The PCR used 60 V beta and 13 J beta primers. Profiled with immunoSEQ multiplex PCR; TCRdb holds only in-frame clones, not every one. The sample consists of 85,000 to 110,000 clones, about four fifths of them appearing once. About this clone: Its antigen is unidentified.

The V gene's germline CDR1 is SGDLS and CDR2 YYNGEE. The CDR3 is 16 residues long. V was clipped by 4 bases and J by 0 bases, with 15 bases between them. The receptor was derived from a human donor with glioblastoma. V gene TRBV9 combines with J gene TRBJ2-3; TRBD2 might be the D (6 bases). Source: blood, taken before dendritic cell vaccination. The DNA of the CDR3 is TGTGCCAGCAGCATATGGGGCGGGACTAGCACAGATACGCAGTATTTT. Translation gives CASSIWGGTSTDTQYF.